The rows below give T cell receptor beta chains drawn from one sample of a study of PD-1 blockade in classical Hodgkin lymphoma. Assay used: immunoSEQ multiplex PCR; TCRdb lists only in-frame clones, some missing. The sample has tens of thousands of clones, roughly 90% seen once. The sample was peripheral blood mononuclear cells (PBMCs), taken at baseline. The receptors derive from a human donor with classical Hodgkin lymphoma. The CDR3 runs from the conserved cysteine through the conserved F or W. Fields, in order: clone size, V gene, J gene, D gene, CDR3 protein, CDR3 DNA. The D gene is left open where the match is weak. Size is stated for part of the rows, as once, few or many counts, or as a class when the clone is expanded.

NA	TRBV7-8	TRBJ1-1	TRBD1	CASSSWTGETEAFF	TGTGCCAGCAGCTCCTGGACAGGGGAAACTGAAGCTTTCTTT
once	TRBV7-9	TRBJ2-7	TRBD1	CASSPRDSLGEQYF	TGTGCCAGCAGCCCCAGGGACAGTCTGGGGGAGCAGTACTTC
NA	TRBV11-2	TRBJ2-6	NA	CASSLMSRAGANVLTF	TGTGCCAGCAGCTTAATGAGCAGGGCTGGGGCCAACGTCCTGACTTTC
NA	TRBV21-1	TRBJ2-6	NA	CASSMGDSLSGANVLTF	TGTGCCAGCTCTATGGGGGACAGTCTCTCTGGGGCCAACGTCCTGACTTTC
NA	TRBV19	TRBJ2-1	NA	CASRATTYNEQFF	TGTGCCAGTAGGGCGACTACCTACAATGAGCAGTTCTTC
NA	TRBV28	TRBJ2-7	NA	CASSTRGVGEWAYEQYF	TGTGCCAGCAGTACACGGGGTGTTGGGGAGTGGGCCTACGAGCAGTACTTC
NA	TRBV5-1	TRBJ1-6	NA	CASSLGDGSYNSPLHF	TGCGCCAGCAGCTTGGGAGACGGCTCCTATAATTCACCCCTCCACTTT
NA	TRBV10-3	TRBJ1-1	NA	CAISEGRGSWNTEAFF	TGTGCCATCAGTGAGGGGAGAGGGAGCTGGAACACTGAAGCTTTCTTT
NA	TRBV29-1	TRBJ2-7	NA	CSAASPQGRSYEQYF	TGCAGCGCCGCGAGCCCACAGGGACGCTCCTACGAGCAGTACTTC
NA	TRBV9	TRBJ2-7	NA	CASSVGVLARDYEQYF	TGTGCCAGCAGCGTAGGGGTTCTAGCGAGGGATTACGAGCAGTACTTC
NA	TRBV27	TRBJ2-7	TRBD2	CASSLSGAGYEQYF	TGTGCCAGCAGTTTAAGCGGGGCGGGCTACGAGCAGTACTTC
NA	TRBV29-1	TRBJ2-7	TRBD2	CSVGAGVVYEQYF	TGCAGCGTTGGGGCGGGAGTAGTGTACGAGCAGTACTTC
medium-sized	TRBV9	TRBJ2-1	TRBD2	CASSAPSGNEQFF	TGTGCCAGCAGCGCCCCTAGCGGCAATGAGCAGTTCTTC
NA	TRBV28	TRBJ2-7	TRBD1	CASSLGTGGYEQYF	TGTGCCAGCAGTTTAGGGACAGGGGGATACGAGCAGTACTTC
NA	TRBV7-6	TRBJ2-3	TRBD1	CASSLPGQGANTQYF	TGTGCCAGCAGCCTTCCGGGACAGGGGGCGAATACGCAGTATTTT
NA	TRBV19	TRBJ2-4	TRBD1	CASSTGTGTLAKNIQYF	TGTGCCAGTAGTACCGGGACAGGAACTCTAGCCAAAAACATTCAGTACTTC
once	TRBV28	TRBJ2-7	NA	CASSCDSGPPSYEQYF	TGTGCCAGCAGTTGTGATAGCGGTCCGCCCTCCTACGAGCAGTACTTC
NA	TRBV28	TRBJ2-7	TRBD1	CASSLTDRVRDEQYF	TGTGCCAGCAGTCTAACGGACAGGGTAAGGGACGAGCAGTACTTC
NA	TRBV7-8	TRBJ2-5	TRBD2	CASSLAQLAGGRETQYF	TGTGCCAGCAGCTTAGCCCAACTAGCGGGAGGACGGGAGACCCAGTACTTC
NA	TRBV4-1	TRBJ2-2	NA	CASSQEKDTGELFF	TGCGCCAGCAGCCAAGAAAAGGACACCGGGGAGCTGTTTTTT
NA	TRBV7-6	TRBJ1-1	NA	CASSLGTSNTEAFF	TGTGCCAGCAGCCTCGGGACATCGAACACTGAAGCTTTCTTT
NA	TRBV7-9	TRBJ2-7	TRBD1	CASSSPSFRDRANYEQYF	TGTGCCAGCAGTTCCCCCAGCTTCCGGGACAGGGCTAACTACGAGCAGTACTTC
NA	TRBV18	TRBJ1-5	NA	CASSPPSDQPQHF	TGTGCCAGCTCACCACCGAGCGATCAGCCCCAGCATTTT
NA	TRBV7-2	TRBJ1-5	TRBD1	CASSARQGDQPQHF	TGTGCCAGCAGCGCTAGACAGGGGGATCAGCCCCAGCATTTT
NA	TRBV4-3	TRBJ2-7	NA	CASSQGYRESEQYF	TGCGCCAGCAGCCAAGGATACAGGGAATCCGAGCAGTACTTC
NA	TRBV7-3	TRBJ2-1	TRBD2	CASSPRTSGRAGGYNEQFF	TGTGCCAGCAGCCCCAGGACTAGCGGGAGGGCTGGGGGGTACAATGAGCAGTTCTTC
once	TRBV6-4	TRBJ2-3	TRBD2	CASSQTSGASDTQYF	TGTGCCAGCAGTCAGACTAGCGGGGCTTCAGATACGCAGTATTTT
NA	TRBV29-1	TRBJ2-1	NA	CSVVMGWDNEQFF	TGCAGCGTTGTAATGGGTTGGGACAATGAGCAGTTCTTC
NA	TRBV2	TRBJ2-1	NA	CATPRASSSYNEQFF	TGTGCCACCCCCCGGGCTAGCTCCTCCTACAATGAGCAGTTCTTC
once	TRBV5-1	TRBJ2-2	TRBD1	CASRDPNRGNTGELFF	TGCGCCAGCAGGGATCCAAACAGGGGGAACACCGGGGAGCTGTTTTTT
NA	TRBV7-9	TRBJ2-5	NA	CASSLGQIQETQYF	TGTGCCAGCAGCTTAGGGCAGATCCAAGAGACCCAGTACTTC